Below are 16 T cell receptor beta chains sequenced from a single sample in a study of immune heterogeneity within non-small cell lung tumors. TCRs were amplified from approximately 600 ng gDNA of bulk tumor per sample. Biopsies that were spaced far apart were taken, several per primary tumor, during surgery. The cohort was untreated, with newly diagnosed non-small cell lung cancer undergoing curative surgery. A multiplex PCR containing 32 V primers and 13 J primers was used to amplify TCR beta CDR3. TCRdb passed the multiplex PCR reads through MiXCR, listing each CDR3 protein once. The sample lists 8,500 to 13,000 distinct CDR3 sequences, under 35% occurring once. The sample comprised lung tumor tissue. The receptors stem from a woman aged 50 to 60 with non-small cell lung cancer.

This clonotype showed up many times. Here the CDR3 reads CASSFLDWASNQPQHF. CDR3 DNA sequence: TGTGCCAGCAGTTTTCTGGATTGGGCTAGCAATCAGCCCCAGCATTTT. The chain recombines TRBV28 with TRBJ1-5; D is uncertain. The CDR3 loop spans 16 amino acids. CDR1 MDHEN and CDR2 SYDVKM come from the germline V gene. V dropped 3 bases and J dropped 0 bases, with 12 bases sitting between them. The full variable domain, its missing parts supplied by reference TRBV28 and TRBJ1-5, is DVKVTQSSRYLVKRTGEKVFLECVQDMDHENMFWYRQDPGLGLRLIYFSYDVKMKEKGDIPEGYSVSREKKERFSLILESASTNQTSMYLCASSFLDWASNQPQHFGDGTRLSIL.

Regarding this clonotype: Since a much larger clone is just one base distant, this may be a read error. The rearrangement links TRBV19 to TRBJ2-7; a weak D match, TRBD2 (5 bases). Germline CDR1 and CDR2: LNHDA and SQIVND (reference sequence). The CDR3 totals 14 residues. The V end was cut by 5 bases, the J end by 5 bases, with 16 bases between. CDR3 sequence (DNA): TGTGCCAGTAGTCCCCCGGGTAGCGCCCACGAGCAGTACTTC. Encoded protein: CASSPPGSAHEQYF. Drawing the rest from reference TRBV19 and TRBJ2-7, the complete variable domain is DGGITQSPKYLFRKEGQNVTLSCEQNLNHDAMYWYRQDPGQGLRLIYYSQIVNDFQKGDIAEGYSVSREKKESFPLTVTSAQKNPTAFYLCASSPPGSAHEQYFGPGTRLTVT.

To note about this clonotype: A read error is possible here, since a much larger clone lies one base away. Likely a read error: the CDR3 ends without its conserved phenylalanine or tryptophan. V usage is TRBV28 and J usage is TRBJ1-5; 7 bases line up with TRBD1. The germline gives CDR1 MDHEN, CDR2 SYDVKM. The CDR3 totals 17 residues. Unmatched junction bases numbered 8, after V lost 3 bases and J lost 0 bases. For the CDR3, the DNA is TGTGCCAGCAGTTTCCCCGGGACAGACTTTAGCAATCAGCCCCAGCATTCT. Translated: CASSFPGTDFSNQPQHS.

In this sample, this clonotype turned up many times. This rearrangement joins TRBV30 to TRBJ1-5; 10 nucleotides match TRBD1. This CDR3 is built from 15 residues. The germline gives CDR1 GTSNPN, CDR2 SVGIG (reference sequence). Germline trimming cut 0 bases from V and 4 bases from J; bases unmatched to any gene: 3. Written as DNA, the CDR3 is TGTGCCTGGAGTGTAGGGACAGGGGATAATCAGCCCCAGCATTTT. This translates into CAWSVGTGDNQPQHF.

The count of this clonotype is one. The DNA for the CDR3 is TGCGCCAGCAGCTTACAGGCTCTCGATGGCTACACCTTC. Amino acids: CASSLQALDGYTF. The V and J genes are TRBV5-1 and TRBJ1-2, with a tentative D call TRBD1 (5 bases). CDR1 is SGHRS and CDR2 is YFSETQ in the germline V gene. The CDR3 loop spans 13 amino acids. The V end lost 2 bases, the J end lost 6 bases, and 11 bases lay between the germline ends.

A word on this clonotype: The limits of the CDR3 on the DNA are not certain, so only TCRdb's listed CDR3 is given. This chain connects TRBV28 to TRBJ1-4. The CDR3 numbers 14 amino acids, ends counted. Germline assignment: CDR1 MDHEN and CDR2 SYDVKM. The CDR3 sequence is CASSFGEGARGVLF.

The genes are TRBV20-1 and TRBJ1-2; the match to TRBD1 covers 9 bases. The CDR3 is 14 amino acids. Germline V gives CDR1 DFQATT, CDR2 SNEGSKA (reference sequence). V shed 5 bases, J shed 4 bases, and the junction held 8 bases outside the gene matches. The CDR3 region has the DNA TGCAGTGCTTATATCCCGGGACAGGGCTATGGCTACACCTTC. Translating it yields CSAYIPGQGYGYTF.

Of note for this clonotype: A much bigger clone sits one base away, suggesting this may be a read error. The V gene is TRBV6-1, the J gene TRBJ1-4, with D perhaps matching TRBD1 (5 bases). The germline CDR1 and CDR2 sequences are MNHNS and SASEGT. CDR3 length equals 15 residues. The V and J ends lost 7 bases and 4 bases respectively, with 16 bases between them. The CDR3, as DNA: TGTGCCAGCAATAATCAGGGAAGACTTAATGAAAAACTGTTTTTT. Translation: CASNNQGRLNEKLFF.

This clonotype was observed a few times. The V and J genes are TRBV4-1 and TRBJ2-1, with 7 bases lining up with TRBD2. J was trimmed by 0 bases and V by 4 bases; bases with no gene match: 6. The germline V gene encodes CDR1 MGHRA and CDR2 YSYEKL. This CDR3 is 16 amino acids long. For the CDR3, the DNA is TGCGCCAGCAGCCGGGAGGGCGGGTCCTCCTACAATGAGCAGTTCTTC. Translating gives CASSREGGSSYNEQFF.

Of note for this clonotype: This may be a read error, as it is one base from a much larger clone. This CDR3 is missing its conserved last phenylalanine or tryptophan, likely due to a read error. V and J are TRBV6-2 or TRBV6-3 and TRBJ1-1; perhaps TRBD1 as D (5 bases). The germline V and J ends were trimmed by 6 bases and 6 bases, with 14 bases remaining between them. This CDR3 has 13 amino acids. Germline-derived CDR1 and CDR2 are MNHEY and SVGEGT. The CDR3 loop is CASRLDSHSEAFL. The CDR3 bases are TGTGCCAGCAGATTAGACAGTCATTCTGAAGCTTTCTTA.

This clonotype was counted a single time. The chain is built from TRBV18 and TRBJ2-2; the match to TRBD1 covers 7 bases. The CDR3 extends over 15 amino acids. V lost 2 bases to trimming and J lost 3 bases; unmatched junction nucleotides: 3. Germline CDR1 reads KGHSH; CDR2 reads LQKENI. The CDR3 here is CASSPNRGYTGELFF. For the CDR3, the DNA is TGTGCCAGCTCACCAAACAGGGGTTACACCGGGGAGCTGTTTTTT.

The CDR3 loop is CASSSGTGDTGELFF. CDR3 sequence (DNA): TGTGCCAGCAGTTCCGGGACAGGGGATACCGGGGAGCTGTTTTTT. V and J are TRBV28 and TRBJ2-2, with 10 bases matching TRBD1. V shed 4 bases and J 5 bases; nucleotides not matched to a gene: 4. The CDR3 runs to 15 residues. CDR1 and CDR2 (germline): MDHEN, SYDVKM.

On this clonotype itself: Since a much larger clone is just one base distant, this may be a read error. For the CDR3, the DNA is TGTGCCAGCGGGGGGGGACAGGGGAATGATTCACCCCTCCACTTT. This encodes CASGGGQGNDSPLHF. The genes are TRBV28 and TRBJ1-6; 10 bases are a match to TRBD1. This CDR3 has 15 amino acids. Trimming took 8 bases from V and 8 from J; bases not matched to a gene: 9. The germline V gene has CDR1 MDHEN and CDR2 SYDVKM.

This clonotype was observed many times. The V call is TRBV2, the J call TRBJ2-7; 8 bases align to TRBD1. Losses at the gene ends were 6 bases for V and 5 bases for J; bases not matched to a gene: 15. Germline CDR1 reads SNHLY; CDR2 reads FYNNEI. The CDR3 runs to 16 residues. The CDR3 loop is CASSWRQGFLWNEQYF. The CDR3 DNA reads as TGTGCCAGCAGCTGGAGACAGGGGTTTCTGTGGAACGAGCAGTACTTC.

The V call is TRBV3-1, the J call TRBJ2-7; a weak D match, TRBD2 (6 bases). This CDR3 has 11 amino acids. Germline V CDR1 and CDR2: LGHDT, YNNKEL (reference sequence). Trimming left V 1 base short and J 11 bases short, with 9 bases between. This CDR3 reads CASSQGGEKYF. The CDR3 DNA sequence: TGTGCCAGCAGCCAAGGGGGGGAGAAGTACTTC.

This clonotype turned up a few times. This chain links TRBV28 with TRBJ2-3, with D possibly TRBD2 on 6 matching bases. Per the germline V gene, CDR1 is MDHEN and CDR2 is SYDVKM. Trimming pared 5 bases from V and 1 base from J, leaving 13 bases between. This CDR3 spans 15 amino acids. The CDR3 nucleotides read TGTGCCAGCAGTCCACGACCGGGGGGCACAGATACGCAGTATTTT. The encoded protein is CASSPRPGGTDTQYF.